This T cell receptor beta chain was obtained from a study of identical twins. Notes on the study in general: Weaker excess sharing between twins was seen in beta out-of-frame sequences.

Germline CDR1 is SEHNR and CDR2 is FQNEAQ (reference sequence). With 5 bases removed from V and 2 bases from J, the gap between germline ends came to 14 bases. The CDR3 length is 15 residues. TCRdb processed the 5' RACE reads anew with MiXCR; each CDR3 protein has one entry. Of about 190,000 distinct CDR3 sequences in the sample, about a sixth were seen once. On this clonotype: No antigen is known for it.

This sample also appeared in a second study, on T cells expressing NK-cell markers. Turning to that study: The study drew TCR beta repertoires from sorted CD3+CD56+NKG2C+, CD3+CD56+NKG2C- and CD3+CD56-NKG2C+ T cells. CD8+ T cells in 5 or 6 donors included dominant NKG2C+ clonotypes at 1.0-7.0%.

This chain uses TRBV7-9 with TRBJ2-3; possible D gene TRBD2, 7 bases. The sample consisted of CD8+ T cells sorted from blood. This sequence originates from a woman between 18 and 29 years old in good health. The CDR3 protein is CASSRRGGDTDTQYF. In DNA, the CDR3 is TGTGCCAGCAGCCGCCGAGGGGGGGACACAGATACGCAGTATTTT. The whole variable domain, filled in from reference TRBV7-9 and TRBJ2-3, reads DTGVSQNPRHKITKRGQNVTFRCDPISEHNRLYWYRQTLGQGPEFLTYFQNEAQLEKSRLLSDRFSAERPKGSFSTLEIQRTEQGDSAMYLCASSRRGGDTDTQYFGPGTRLTVL.